One sample yielded the 14 T cell receptor beta chains listed below, sequenced in a study of CD8+ T cells in alopecia areata. Extraction and reverse transcription of RNA yielded cDNA as the sequencing template. Only in-frame clones appear in the TCRdb table, and some are missing; sequencing was by immunoSEQ multiplex PCR. Of roughly 250,000 clones listed, roughly two thirds are singletons. The input for sequencing was CD4+ T cells sorted from blood, taken at week 0. Source of these receptors: a human donor with alopecia areata.

The sample holds a few counts of this clone. The gene calls are TRBV5-6 and TRBJ1-1, with no clear D. CDR1 SGHDT and CDR2 YYEEEE come from the germline V gene. Trimming shortened V by 2 bases and J by 1 base, and 9 bases separated the two germline ends. The CDR3 is 14 residues long. The CDR3 DNA reads as TGTGCCAGCAGCTTCGGACGGAGGAACACTGAAGCTTTCTTT. Its protein product is CASSFGRRNTEAFF.

This clone was detected only a few times. In the same sample, other DNA sequences code for this CDR3. The chain carries TRBV29-1 and TRBJ2-3; possible D gene TRBD2, 5 bases. Germline values: CDR1 SQVTM, CDR2 ANQGSEA. The CDR3 spans 10 residues. Deletions cut 6 bases from V and 6 bases from J, with 7 bases between. CDR3 DNA sequence: TGCAGCGTAGGGAGCGATACGCAGTATTTT. This sequence encodes CSVGSDTQYF.

This chain uses TRBV29-1 with TRBJ2-7; D is tentatively TRBD1 or TRBD2 (5 bases each). The V and J ends lost 4 bases and 3 bases respectively, with 10 bases between them. The CDR3 runs to 12 residues. Germline-derived CDR1 and CDR2 are SQVTM and ANQGSEA. CDR3 nucleotide sequence: TGCAGCGTTGCGAGGGGAAACTACGAGCAGTACTTC. It is translated as CSVARGNYEQYF.

The chain employs TRBV29-1 and TRBJ2-3; the D is unclear. Germline CDR1 reads SQVTM; CDR2 reads ANQGSEA. The CDR3 is 13 amino acids. Between the trimmed V and J ends, which lost 1 base and 1 base, there was a span of 6 bases. CDR3 sequence (DNA): TGCAGCGTTGAAGTTGCAGGCACAGATACGCAGTATTTT. Translated, it gives CSVEVAGTDTQYF.

This chain connects TRBV5-5 to TRBJ2-7; D ambiguous. The germline V and J ends were trimmed by 4 bases and 0 bases, with 5 bases remaining between them. The CDR3 has 12 residues. The germline gives CDR1 SGHKS, CDR2 YYEKEE (reference sequence). CDR3 in DNA: TGTGCCAGCAGCCCAAGCTCCTACGAGCAGTACTTC. This encodes CASSPSSYEQYF. The full variable domain, with the rest looked up from reference TRBV5-5 and TRBJ2-7, is DAGVTQSPTHLIKTRGQQVTLRCSPISGHKSVSWYQQVLGQGPQFIFQYYEKEERGRGNFPDRFSARQFPNYSSELNVNALLLGDSALYLCASSPSSYEQYFGPGTRLTVT.

The V and J genes are TRBV6-5 and TRBJ2-5; TRBD1 matches at 8 bases. The CDR3 is made up of 13 amino acids. CDR1 and CDR2 from the germline V gene are MNHEY and SVGAGI. With V trimmed by 7 bases and J by 5 bases, 6 bases remained unmatched. CDR3 protein: CASNPGGGETQYF. CDR3 DNA sequence: TGTGCCAGCAATCCAGGGGGCGGGGAGACCCAGTACTTC.

The rearrangement links TRBV14 to TRBJ2-3; weak D call: TRBD2 (6 bases). Trimming cost V 0 bases and J 6 bases, with 10 bases left between them. This CDR3 comprises 14 residues. Per the germline V gene, CDR1 is SGHDN and CDR2 is FVKESK. This chain's CDR3 is CASSQDLGTDTQYF. CDR3 in DNA: TGTGCCAGCAGCCAAGACTTGGGGACTGATACGCAGTATTTT.

The chain carries TRBV30 and TRBJ2-3; 9 nucleotides align to TRBD2. Germline assignment: CDR1 GTSNPN and CDR2 SVGIG (reference sequence). The CDR3 is 14 residues long. J was trimmed by 4 bases and V by 0 bases; bases with no gene match: 2. The CDR3 region is CAWSVRTSADTQYF. CDR3 sequence (DNA): TGTGCCTGGAGTGTACGGACTAGCGCAGATACGCAGTATTTT.

V is TRBV29-1 and J is TRBJ2-4; 11 nucleotides agree with TRBD2. CDR1 SQVTM and CDR2 ANQGSEA come from the germline V gene. Losses at the gene ends were 1 base for V and 6 bases for J; bases not matched to a gene: 8. This CDR3 is 16 amino acids long. Written as DNA, the CDR3 is TGCAGCGTTGAAGGACTTAGCGGGGGGGCAGTAAACATTCAGTACTTC. This gives the protein CSVEGLSGGAVNIQYF.

V usage is TRBV5-4 and J usage is TRBJ2-3, with 7 bases that match TRBD1. The V gene end was trimmed by 3 bases and the J gene end by 6 bases; junction bases not matched to a gene: 16. Germline V gene data show CDR1 as SGHNT and CDR2 as YYREEE (reference sequence). CDR3 size: 17 residues. The CDR3 DNA sequence: TGTGCCAGCAGCTCATCACAGGGTAGGACAGGTATTGATACGCAGTATTTT. This translates into CASSSSQGRTGIDTQYF.

The chain recombines TRBV4-1 with TRBJ2-7; D unclear. Germline V gene lookup returns CDR1 MGHRA and CDR2 YSYEKL. The CDR3 is 13 residues long. Trimming shortened V by 1 base and J by 1 base, and 5 bases separated the two germline ends. CDR3 region: CASSQVASYEQYF. The CDR3 nucleotides are TGCGCCAGCAGCCAAGTGGCTTCCTACGAGCAGTACTTC.

This clone was detected only a few times. The chain recombines TRBV4-3 with TRBJ1-4, with D possibly being TRBD1 (5 bases). Trimming left V 0 bases short and J 7 bases short, with 21 bases between. CDR1 and CDR2 from the germline V gene are LGHNA and YSLEER. The CDR3 is 18 residues long. CDR3 coding DNA: TGCGCCAGCAGCCAAGATCTGATGAGGGGCGCCCCGGGTGAAAAACTGTTTTTT. Amino acids: CASSQDLMRGAPGEKLFF.

The V gene is TRBV7-2, the J gene TRBJ2-2; D is perhaps TRBD1 (6 bases). The CDR3 extends over 13 amino acids. Per the germline V gene, CDR1 is SGHTA and CDR2 is FQGNSA. The germline V and J ends were trimmed by 6 bases and 5 bases, with 10 bases remaining between them. The CDR3 region is CASRATGTGELFF. The DNA for the CDR3 is TGTGCCAGCAGGGCTACAGGGACCGGGGAGCTGTTTTTT.

This clone occurred once. The chain couples TRBV5-1 to TRBJ2-7; 8 bases align to TRBD1. Germline CDR1 reads SGHRS; CDR2 reads YFSETQ. The J segment lost 7 bases and the V segment lost 5 bases, leaving 8 bases of the junction unmatched. The CDR3 sequence is 13 residues long. In nucleotides, the CDR3 is TGCGCCAGCAGATTTGGACAGGGTAGGGAGCAGTACTTC. The encoded protein is CASRFGQGREQYF.